One sample yielded the 17 T cell receptor beta chains listed below, sequenced in a study of T cells in Graves' hyperthyroidism and ophthalmopathy. The investigators amplified TCR beta CDR3 regions from RNA transcripts. The HTBI set primed first-round TCR CDR3 RT-PCR. TCRdb redid the calling of the multiplex PCR reads with MiXCR, one entry per CDR3 protein. The table shows some 560,000 distinct CDR3 sequences, with around 16% occurring only once. Sequencing was performed on blood. The source of these receptors is a woman in her 30s with Graves' hyperthyroidism.

This clonotype appeared many times. The CDR3 sequence: CASSQAPAGVREQYF. The CDR3 DNA is TGCGCCAGCAGCCAAGCCCCAGCGGGAGTGAGGGAGCAGTACTTC. V and J are TRBV4-1 and TRBJ2-7; TRBD2 matches 8 bases. The junction had 9 bases not matched to a gene; V was cut back by 1 base and J by 7 bases. The CDR3 has 15 amino acids. Germline assignment: CDR1 MGHRA and CDR2 YSYEKL.

The chain carries TRBV20-1 and TRBJ2-7; D perhaps matches TRBD2 (6 bases). V was pared by 1 base and J by 3 bases, with 10 bases between. Per germline, CDR1 DFQATT and CDR2 SNEGSKA (reference sequence). This CDR3 has 13 residues. The CDR3 DNA reads TGCAGTGCTAGAGGGCGGGGATTCTACGAGCAGTACTTC. It yields the protein CSARGRGFYEQYF.

This chain joins TRBV6-2 or TRBV6-3 and TRBJ2-1, with D unclear. Germline lookup yields CDR1 MNHEY and CDR2 SVGEGT. CDR3 length: 11 residues. V lost 6 bases and J lost 6, with 6 bases in between. The CDR3 spells CASSRVNEQFF. The CDR3 coding sequence is TGTGCCAGCAGCCGTGTCAATGAGCAGTTCTTC.

The chain has TRBV27 and TRBJ1-1; the D gene is possibly TRBD1 (5 bases). V was clipped by 8 bases and J by 5 bases, with 18 bases between them. This CDR3 has 14 residues. Germline V gives CDR1 MNHEY, CDR2 SMNVEV (reference sequence). The CDR3 spells CASGSQGLYTEAFF. The DNA of the CDR3 is TGTGCCAGCGGAAGTCAGGGCCTGTATACTGAAGCTTTCTTT.

This rearrangement joins TRBV20-1 to TRBJ2-5, with D perhaps matching TRBD2 (5 bases). Germline CDR1 reads DFQATT; CDR2 reads SNEGSKA (reference sequence). This CDR3 comprises 12 residues. Trimming stripped 5 bases from V and 2 bases from J, with 9 bases between. CDR3 nucleotide sequence: TGCAGTGCTCAACTAGTTCAAGAGACCCAGTACTTC. Amino acids: CSAQLVQETQYF.

This clonotype was picked up many times. The chain recombines TRBV27 with TRBJ2-6; 8 bases fit TRBD1. CDR1 and CDR2 (germline): MNHEY, SMNVEV (reference sequence). J lost 2 bases, V lost 5 bases, and 11 bases had no gene match. The CDR3 has 18 residues. The CDR3 sequence is CASSPYGQGPPGANVLTF. CDR3 nucleotides: TGTGCCAGCAGTCCGTACGGACAGGGCCCCCCTGGGGCCAACGTCCTGACTTTC.

At least ten counts were recorded for this clonotype. The chain employs TRBV6-5 and TRBJ2-1; TRBD2 aligns across 7 bases. The junction had 12 bases not matched to a gene; V was cut back by 0 bases and J by 4 bases. This CDR3 contains 18 residues. Germline CDR1 is MNHEY and CDR2 is SVGAGI. As DNA, the CDR3 is TGTGCCAGCAGTTACTCTTATGAGCGGGACCCGCGGTACAATGAGCAGTTCTTC. Encoded protein: CASSYSYERDPRYNEQFF.

This rearrangement joins TRBV6-1 to TRBJ2-3, with 8 bases aligning to TRBD2. This CDR3 is built from 15 residues. Germline lookup yields CDR1 MNHNS and CDR2 SASEGT. V lost 9 bases, J lost 2 bases, and 10 bases stayed unmatched. CDR3 DNA sequence: TGTGCCAGTCGGGAGGGACTGGCACACACAGATACGCAGTATTTT. Amino acid sequence: CASREGLAHTDTQYF.

This clonotype was seen many times. This chain connects TRBV7-2 to TRBJ1-2, with TRBD1 matching 10 bases. The germline V gene encodes CDR1 SGHTA and CDR2 FQGNSA. J lost 6 bases, V lost 3 bases, and 4 bases had no gene match. The CDR3 is 14 residues long. The chain's CDR3 is CASSFGTGVNGYTF. DNA for the CDR3: TGTGCCAGCAGCTTCGGGACAGGGGTGAATGGCTACACCTTC.

This clonotype was recorded at least ten times. The gene calls are TRBV30 and TRBJ2-1; D is perhaps TRBD2 (6 bases). V shed 0 bases and J shed 9 bases, with 12 bases lying between them. The CDR3 sequence is 13 residues long. Germline CDR1 reads GTSNPN; CDR2 reads SVGIG (reference sequence). CDR3 DNA: TGTGCCTGGAGTGTACTGGGGGGTCGTGAGCAGTTCTTC. Protein sequence: CAWSVLGGREQFF.

At least ten counts were recorded for this clonotype. This chain uses TRBV5-8 with TRBJ2-1; D remains unclear. Germline V gene sequence: CDR1 SGHTS, CDR2 YDEGEE. V shed 0 bases and J shed 6 bases, with 10 bases lying between them. The CDR3 is made up of 14 amino acids. CDR3 sequence: CASSLGLVSNEQFF. The CDR3 DNA sequence: TGTGCCAGCAGCTTGGGACTGGTGTCCAATGAGCAGTTCTTC.

This chain uses TRBV24-1 with TRBJ2-2; 12 bases are a match to TRBD2. This CDR3 has 19 residues. The germline V gene has CDR1 KGHDR and CDR2 SFDVKD. With 0 bases clipped from V and 3 bases from J, the junction kept 7 bases outside the gene matches. The CDR3, as DNA: TGTGCCACCAGTGATTTGCCAATCAGACTAGCGGGAGACACCGGGGAGCTGTTTTTT. Protein product: CATSDLPIRLAGDTGELFF.

CDR3 sequence reads: CSAAPTSGRWDEQFF. CDR3 DNA: TGCAGTGCTGCCCCGACTAGCGGGAGGTGGGATGAGCAGTTCTTC. The chain is built from TRBV20-1 and TRBJ2-1, with 13 bases identical to TRBD2. The CDR3 consists of 15 residues. V lost 5 bases, J lost 8 bases, and 9 bases stayed unmatched. CDR1 and CDR2 from the germline V gene are DFQATT and SNEGSKA (reference sequence).

This clonotype has a count of ten or more. The chain carries TRBV10-3 and TRBJ2-2, with TRBD1 matching 10 bases. This CDR3 has 16 amino acids. The germline V gene has CDR1 ENHRY and CDR2 SYGVKD. The trim removed 6 bases at V and 6 bases at J, leaving 10 bases unmatched. For the CDR3, the DNA is TGTGCCATCAGAGATACCGGGACAGGGGATGCCGGGGAGCTGTTTTTT. Translation: CAIRDTGTGDAGELFF.

With respect to this clonotype: One junction end disagrees with the germline gene, perhaps due to a read error. This sequence joins TRBV6-2 or TRBV6-3 and TRBJ1-2; 7 bases are a match to TRBD1. The CDR3 runs to 15 residues. Germline CDR1 MNHEY, CDR2 SVGEGT. CDR3 loop: CASSQEGAYNYGFTF. CDR3 in DNA: TGTGCCAGCAGCCAAGAGGGGGCCTATAACTATGGCTTCACCTTC.

This clonotype was counted at least ten times. This sequence joins TRBV5-6 and TRBJ2-3; possibly TRBD1 for D (6 bases). Per germline, CDR1 SGHDT and CDR2 YYEEEE. The CDR3 has 13 amino acids. The germline V and J ends were trimmed by 6 bases and 6 bases, with 14 bases remaining between them. The CDR3 DNA sequence: TGTGCCAGCAACTTACAGGGAAAGGATACGCAGTATTTT. Its translation: CASNLQGKDTQYF.

This clonotype occurred many times. V and J are TRBV12-3 or TRBV12-4 and TRBJ2-7; D is possibly TRBD1 or TRBD2 (7 bases each). Trimming left V 5 bases short and J 5 bases short, with 25 bases between. The CDR3 loop spans 17 amino acids. The DNA of the CDR3 is TGTGCCAGCAGTAGGGGGCCGGGGGCGGGAGCATCAGACGAGCAGTACTTC. Translated, it gives CASSRGPGAGASDEQYF.